Below, 18 T cell receptor beta chains from the same sample are listed, as sequenced in a study of blood T cells in healthy people across ages. Primed by a sample-barcoded 5' primer and a J-beta primer mix, a second PCR proceeded for 7 to 11 cycles. A single record per CDR3 protein comes from TCRdb applying MiXCR to the 5' RACE reads. Of around 1,100,000 distinct CDR3 sequences in the sample, roughly two fifths were seen once. Specimen: blood. These receptors all come from a man aged 18 to 30 in good health.

The chain employs TRBV25-1 and TRBJ1-1, with D unresolved. Trimming pared 3 bases from V and 11 bases from J, leaving 13 bases between. Germline CDR1 is MGHDK and CDR2 is SYGVNS. The CDR3 sequence is 12 residues long. The CDR3 loop reads CASSDRTEWAFF. For the CDR3, the DNA is TGTGCCAGCAGTGACCGAACAGAGTGGGCTTTCTTT.

The V and J genes are TRBV29-1 and TRBJ1-2; 10 bases are a match to TRBD1. The CDR3 runs to 12 residues. Germline values: CDR1 SQVTM, CDR2 ANQGSEA. Trimming took 8 bases from V and 7 from J; bases not matched to a gene: 7. Here the CDR3 reads CSTDRGFPGYTF. In DNA, the CDR3 is TGCAGCACGGACAGGGGGTTTCCTGGCTACACCTTC.

There are many counts of this clonotype. In DNA, the CDR3 is TGTGCCAGCAGCCCGGGGGCAGCAACTAATGAAAAACTGTTTTTT. This sequence encodes CASSPGAATNEKLFF. The V call is TRBV28, the J call TRBJ1-4; D perhaps matches TRBD1 (6 bases). This CDR3 is built from 15 residues. CDR1 is MDHEN and CDR2 is SYDVKM in the germline V gene. Trimming removed 6 bases at V and 0 bases at J, with 11 bases between.

In DNA form, the CDR3 reads TGTACCAGCAGCGCACGTACATGGGGAAAACTGTTTTTT. It codes for CTSSARTWGKLFF. This sequence joins TRBV21-1 and TRBJ1-4; the tabulated D call, TRBD1, remains unverified against the DNA. TRBV21-1 is flagged as a pseudogene. This CDR3 is 13 amino acids long.

The chain links TRBV2 to TRBJ1-5, with a possible D match to TRBD1 (5 bases). Trimming took off 6 bases at V and 0 bases at J, with 9 bases between the two ends. The length of the CDR3 is 14 residues. Germline CDR1 and CDR2: SNHLY and FYNNEI. CDR3 nucleotide sequence: TGTGCCAGCAGGGGACTCTATAGCAATCAGCCCCAGCATTTT. This codes for CASRGLYSNQPQHF.

This clonotype appeared many times. The chain combines TRBV4-3 with TRBJ2-1; D is possibly TRBD1 or TRBD2 (5 bases each). The ends were cut back, 2 bases at V and 9 bases at J, with 20 bases in the middle. The CDR3 has 16 residues. Germline CDR1 LGHNA, CDR2 YSLEER. The CDR3 loop is CASSQSTGTLFSEQFF. The CDR3 bases are TGCGCCAGCAGCCAATCCACCGGGACGCTCTTTTCTGAGCAGTTCTTC.

This clonotype showed up many times. The chain combines TRBV4-2 with TRBJ2-5, with D unresolved. The V and J ends lost 0 bases and 4 bases respectively, with 12 bases between them. The CDR3 totals 15 residues. Germline-derived CDR1 and CDR2 are LGHNA and YNFKEQ. The CDR3: CASSQDLGGLETQYF. The CDR3 DNA is TGTGCCAGCAGCCAAGACTTGGGTGGGTTAGAGACCCAGTACTTC.

This clonotype has more than one count but fewer than ten. This chain joins TRBV3-1 and TRBJ1-1; perhaps TRBD1 as D (6 bases). V lost 3 bases to trimming and J lost 7 bases, with 12 bases between them. CDR1 is LGHDT and CDR2 is YNNKEL in the germline V gene (reference sequence). This CDR3 is built from 13 residues. Here the CDR3 reads CASSHGTSGEAFF. CDR3 nucleotides: TGTGCCAGCAGCCACGGGACATCGGGTGAAGCTTTCTTT.

Written as DNA, the CDR3 is TGCAGTGCAAACGCCGGGAACACAGATACGCAGTATTTT. Residues: CSANAGNTDTQYF. This chain joins TRBV20-1 and TRBJ2-3; D possibly corresponds to TRBD2 (5 bases). This CDR3 is built from 13 residues. CDR1 DFQATT and CDR2 SNEGSKA come from the germline V gene (reference sequence). With 6 bases removed from V and 2 bases from J, the gap between germline ends came to 12 bases.

A few counts support this clonotype. The chain is built from TRBV6-4 and TRBJ2-1; D perhaps matches TRBD2 (6 bases). The CDR3 contains 13 residues. Germline V gene data show CDR1 as MRHNA and CDR2 as SNTAGT. Trimming pared 3 bases from V and 9 bases from J, leaving 12 bases between. The CDR3 spells CASSDGTAGEQFF. CDR3 bases: TGTGCCAGCAGTGATGGGACTGCAGGTGAGCAGTTCTTC.

The chain couples TRBV6-5 to TRBJ1-5; D not certain. The V gene's germline CDR1 is MNHEY and CDR2 SVGAGI. The CDR3 is 14 residues long. The V end was cut by 6 bases, the J end by 7 bases, with 16 bases between. In nucleotides, the CDR3 is TGTGCCAGCAGCCCGGGAGGGCCCGGACAGCCCCAGCATTTT. As protein: CASSPGGPGQPQHF.

The V call is TRBV7-3, the J call TRBJ2-1, with unresolved D. Germline values: CDR1 SGHTA, CDR2 FQGTGA. This CDR3 comprises 13 residues. The germline V and J ends were trimmed by 4 bases and 4 bases, with 8 bases remaining between them. CDR3 loop: CASSSAKYNEQFF. The DNA for the CDR3 is TGTGCCAGCAGCTCGGCAAAATACAATGAGCAGTTCTTC.

This clonotype occurred once. This rearrangement joins TRBV20-1 to TRBJ1-2; D is unresolved. The CDR3 runs 16 residues. Germline V gives CDR1 DFQATT, CDR2 SNEGSKA (reference sequence). Trimming took off 2 bases at V and 6 bases at J, with 22 bases between the two ends. Written as DNA, the CDR3 is TGCAGTGCTAGATTGCCCCTCAGGTTAGGGAGCGATGGCTACACCTTC. It translates to CSARLPLRLGSDGYTF.

In its sample, this clonotype was seen a few times. The chain combines TRBV27 with TRBJ2-5; possible D gene TRBD1, 6 bases. V shed 5 bases and J shed 7 bases, with 11 bases lying between them. The CDR3 consists of 12 residues. Germline loops: CDR1 MNHEY, CDR2 SMNVEV (reference sequence). The CDR3: CASSRDKGTQYF. CDR3 in DNA: TGTGCCAGCAGTCGGGACAAGGGGACCCAGTACTTC.

V usage is TRBV4-1 and J usage is TRBJ2-2, with no clear D. Deletions cut 4 bases from V and 0 bases from J, with 12 bases between. In germline, CDR1 is MGHRA, CDR2 YSYEKL. The CDR3 sequence is 16 residues long. DNA for the CDR3: TGCGCCAGCAGCCGTTCGGGCAGCGCGAACACCGGGGAGCTGTTTTTT. Translated: CASSRSGSANTGELFF.

The rearrangement links TRBV6-4 to TRBJ2-1; 8 nucleotides align to TRBD2. The ends lost 10 bases at V and 0 bases at J; junction bases unmatched: 14. The CDR3 loop spans 17 amino acids. Germline values: CDR1 MRHNA, CDR2 SNTAGT. The DNA of the CDR3 is TGTGCCATCCGGGGGCGGGGGGCCCCAAGCTCCTACAATGAGCAGTTCTTC. Amino acid sequence: CAIRGRGAPSSYNEQFF.

CDR3 sequence: CSAGTTTKEQFF. CDR3 sequence (DNA): TGCAGTGCTGGGACCACTACAAAGGAGCAGTTCTTC. This rearrangement joins TRBV20-1 to TRBJ2-1; D possibly uses TRBD1 or TRBD2 (5 bases each). The CDR3 spans 12 residues. In germline, CDR1 is DFQATT, CDR2 SNEGSKA (reference sequence). The V end lost 5 bases, the J end lost 10 bases, and 15 bases lay between the germline ends.

The V and J genes are TRBV20-1 and TRBJ1-6, with D tentatively TRBD1 (6 bases). This CDR3 comprises 14 residues. CDR1 is DFQATT and CDR2 is SNEGSKA in the germline V gene (reference sequence). Trimming shortened V by 6 bases and J by 11 bases, and 20 bases separated the two germline ends. CDR3 sequence: CSAVYPGEGTPLHF. CDR3 nucleotide sequence: TGCAGTGCGGTATATCCAGGGGAAGGGACACCCCTCCACTTT.